This T cell receptor beta chain originates from a study of T cells after posttransplantation cyclophosphamide. This clone has a handful of counts. Antigen unknown. Here immunoSEQ multiplex PCR was the method, and the copy in TCRdb shows in-frame clones only, minus some. Counted here are about 10,000 clones, roughly 90% occurring once; the ten biggest clones make up roughly a quarter. Per the germline V gene, CDR1 is ENHRY and CDR2 is SYGVKD. V was pared by 0 bases and J by 7 bases, with 4 bases between. The CDR3 runs to 11 residues. Sampled 1 year posttransplant, controls received myeloablative marrow transplants, methotrexate and a calcineurin inhibitor. Study results and limitations: Recipient CMV seropositivity and CMV reactivation strongly tracked TRB clonality. Skin or GI-infiltrating T cells shared few TRB sequences with blood. Donor-recipient repertoire similarity was low at 1-2 months, rising over year one.

This TCR came from a male patient aged 25-45 years who received an allogeneic stem cell transplant from an unrelated donor, was CMV-positive, and had no GVHD. The graft donor may be the source of some T cells. The chain joins TRBV10-3 to TRBJ2-7; no clear D. The sample here was PBMCs, taken after an allogeneic stem cell transplant with a calcineurin inhibitor and methotrexate. This CDR3 is CAISESQEQYF. The DNA for the CDR3 is TGTGCCATCAGTGAGTCCCAGGAGCAGTACTTC.